This passage covers 25 T cell receptor beta chains from one sample sequenced in a study of beta chain features in type 1 diabetes. What was sequenced were expressed TCRB transcripts, since all of the isolated RNA had been reverse transcribed. This table comes from immunoSEQ multiplex PCR, and its TCRdb copy is limited to in-frame clones, with some not included. Altogether about 140,000 clones are present, about 10% being singletons, with the ten largest covering 1% to 1.5%. The sample was naive CD4+ T cells from blood. These receptors were collected from a man between 18 and 29 years old in good health.

In this sample, this clone turned up a few times. The rearrangement uses TRBV18 and TRBJ2-7; unclear D gene. Germline values: CDR1 KGHSH, CDR2 LQKENI. V was shortened by 0 bases and J by 3 bases, with 9 bases between the two germline ends. The length of the CDR3 is 14 residues. The CDR3 protein is CASSPPTQLYEQYF. The CDR3 bases are TGTGCCAGCTCACCACCGACTCAACTCTACGAGCAGTACTTC.

CDR3 region: CASSSPTQTQHF. DNA of the CDR3: TGTGCCAGCAGTTCCCCCACACAGACCCAGCATTTT. This sequence joins TRBV28 and TRBJ1-5; D remains ambiguous. The V and J ends lost 4 bases and 11 bases respectively, with 12 bases between them. CDR1 is MDHEN, CDR2 SYDVKM, per germline. The CDR3 is 12 residues long.

This clone appeared a few times. The CDR3 sequence is CASSEAGGGTVGSPLHF. CDR3 bases: TGTGCCAGCAGTGAAGCGGGCGGTGGGACAGTAGGTTCACCCCTCCACTTT. This chain links TRBV2 with TRBJ1-6, with 7 bases aligning to TRBD1. The CDR3 consists of 17 residues. The V and J ends lost 0 bases and 9 bases, in that order; junction bases with no gene match: 11. Germline CDR1 SNHLY, CDR2 FYNNEI.

This clone was seen a handful of times. The chain employs TRBV5-1 and TRBJ2-2; TRBD1 matches 10 bases. Germline V gene lookup returns CDR1 SGHRS and CDR2 YFSETQ. The CDR3 has 16 residues. V shed 2 bases and J 4 bases; nucleotides not matched to a gene: 5. The CDR3 here is CASSFTGQGGTGELFF. In DNA, the CDR3 is TGCGCCAGCAGCTTCACCGGACAGGGGGGCACCGGGGAGCTGTTTTTT.

This clone was seen only a few times. V usage is TRBV21-1 and J usage is TRBJ1-4; TRBD1 reflects the table's D call only, with no check against the DNA. TRBV21-1 is marked as a pseudogene. The CDR3 has 21 amino acids. The CDR3 spells CASSKPTLGQGYFATNEKLFF. The CDR3 nucleotides read TGTGCCAGCAGCAAACCAACCCTGGGACAGGGATACTTTGCAACTAATGAAAAACTGTTTTTT.

This clone was counted a few times. The genes are TRBV7-8 and TRBJ1-1; TRBD1 might be the D (5 bases). The germline V gene has CDR1 SGHVS and CDR2 FQNEAQ. Between the trimmed V and J ends, which lost 5 bases and 3 bases, there was a span of 19 bases. The length of the CDR3 is 16 residues. The CDR3 region has the DNA TGTGCCAGCAGCCCTTGGACACCCTCGGGCGACACTGAAGCTTTCTTT. As protein: CASSPWTPSGDTEAFF.

This clone appeared a few times. The chain recombines TRBV10-3 with TRBJ2-1, with 10 bases matching TRBD1. This CDR3 comprises 16 residues. Germline-derived CDR1 and CDR2 are ENHRY and SYGVKD. The V and J ends lost 3 bases and 8 bases, in that order; junction bases with no gene match: 10. CDR3 coding DNA: TGTGCCATCAGTGATCGGGGACAGGGGCGCTGGGATGAGCAGTTCTTC. Protein product: CAISDRGQGRWDEQFF.

This clone appeared a few times. The rearrangement uses TRBV5-4 and TRBJ1-5; TRBD1 might be the D (5 bases). CDR1 is SGHNT, CDR2 YYREEE, per germline (reference sequence). Between the trimmed V and J ends, which lost 2 bases and 1 base, there was a span of 7 bases. The CDR3 is made up of 14 amino acids. CDR3 coding DNA: TGTGCCAGCAGCTTTTCAGGGAGCAATCAGCCCCAGCATTTT. Residues: CASSFSGSNQPQHF.

V and J are TRBV5-1 and TRBJ2-3; no reliable D call. Trimming removed 0 bases at V and 6 bases at J, with 8 bases between. CDR3 length: 13 residues. CDR1 SGHRS and CDR2 YFSETQ come from the germline V gene. As DNA, the CDR3 is TGCGCCAGCAGCTTGGCTGAGGTGGATACGCAGTATTTT. Protein sequence: CASSLAEVDTQYF.

This clone was counted only a few times. The J gene is TRBJ2-3, the V gene TRBV7-3; D perhaps matches TRBD1 (5 bases). The CDR3 extends over 15 amino acids. The V gene lost 5 bases and the J gene lost 0 bases, with 12 bases spanning the gap. Per the germline V gene, CDR1 is SGHTA and CDR2 is FQGTGA. The CDR3 DNA follows: TGTGCCAGCAGCCTGGGAAGGGGCAGCACAGATACGCAGTATTTT. Translating gives CASSLGRGSTDTQYF.

This clone has a handful of counts. This chain connects TRBV5-1 to TRBJ2-7; 12 nucleotides match TRBD1. The V gene end was trimmed by 4 bases and the J gene end by 5 bases; junction bases not matched to a gene: 4. Germline lookup yields CDR1 SGHRS and CDR2 YFSETQ. The CDR3 runs 14 residues. The CDR3 region has the DNA TGCGCCAGCAGCACAGGGACAGGGGGCGACGAGCAGTACTTC. Protein sequence: CASSTGTGGDEQYF. The full variable domain, its missing parts supplied by reference TRBV5-1 and TRBJ2-7, is KAGVTQTPRYLIKTRGQQVTLSCSPISGHRSVSWYQQTPGQGLQFLFEYFSETQRNKGNFPGRFSGRQFSNSRSEMNVSTLELGDSALYLCASSTGTGGDEQYFGPGTRLTVT.

This clone was seen only a few times. The rearrangement joins TRBV6-5 to TRBJ2-7, with 12 bases fitting TRBD2. Germline CDR1 is MNHEY and CDR2 is SVGAGI. CDR3 length: 13 residues. The V gene end was trimmed by 8 bases and the J gene end by 3 bases; junction bases not matched to a gene: 2. CDR3 sequence (DNA): TGTGCCAGCCGGACTAGCGGGGTCTACGAGCAGTACTTC. Amino acids: CASRTSGVYEQYF.

The table lists this clone with a few counts. The chain couples TRBV7-9 to TRBJ2-3; TRBD1 might be the D (6 bases). The CDR3 contains 14 residues. Trimming shortened V by 1 base and J by 5 bases, and 10 bases separated the two germline ends. Germline V gives CDR1 SEHNR, CDR2 FQNEAQ (reference sequence). The CDR3 spells CASSLVGAGDTQYF. In DNA form, the CDR3 reads TGTGCCAGCAGCTTAGTGGGGGCTGGAGATACGCAGTATTTT. Combining the CDR3 with reference TRBV7-9 and TRBJ2-3 gives the whole variable domain DTGVSQNPRHKITKRGQNVTFRCDPISEHNRLYWYRQTLGQGPEFLTYFQNEAQLEKSRLLSDRFSAERPKGSFSTLEIQRTEQGDSAMYLCASSLVGAGDTQYFGPGTRLTVL.

Here the CDR3 DNA reads TGTGCCTGGAGAGATACGGGGGGGTCAGATACGCAGTATTTT. Its translation: CAWRDTGGSDTQYF. V usage is TRBV30 and J usage is TRBJ2-3, with 8 bases fitting TRBD2. After removal of 3 bases from V and 4 bases from J, the junction contained 6 bases not matched to a gene. CDR3 length: 14 amino acids. The V gene's germline CDR1 is GTSNPN and CDR2 SVGIG (reference sequence).

This clone was seen at least ten times. This chain links TRBV5-1 with TRBJ2-5; D is perhaps TRBD1 (5 bases). The germline V gene encodes CDR1 SGHRS and CDR2 YFSETQ. V lost 4 bases to trimming and J lost 9 bases, with 13 bases between them. The CDR3 is 12 residues long. The CDR3 sequence: CASSPDIRSQYF. DNA for the CDR3: TGCGCCAGCAGCCCGGACATCAGGTCCCAGTACTTC.

The rearrangement links TRBV5-1 to TRBJ2-2, with D perhaps TRBD2 (5 bases). V was clipped by 0 bases and J by 3 bases, with 9 bases between them. Germline loops: CDR1 SGHRS, CDR2 YFSETQ. The CDR3 has 15 amino acids. CDR3 nucleotide sequence: TGCGCCAGCAGCTTGGGCGTCGGGGACACCGGGGAGCTGTTTTTT. This codes for CASSLGVGDTGELFF.

This clone was seen a few times. The DNA of the CDR3 is TGTGCCAGTAGGCCACAGGGAAGGGCCTACGAGCAGTACTTC. Protein product: CASRPQGRAYEQYF. The chain has TRBV19 and TRBJ2-7; D may be TRBD1 (6 bases). This CDR3 is 14 amino acids long. Trimming pared 6 bases from V and 2 bases from J, leaving 14 bases between. CDR1 is LNHDA and CDR2 is SQIVND in the germline V gene (reference sequence).

The chain has TRBV28 and TRBJ2-2; tentatively, D is TRBD1 (5 bases). The CDR3 is 14 amino acids. Germline V gene sequence: CDR1 MDHEN, CDR2 SYDVKM. Trimming pared 5 bases from V and 1 base from J, leaving 8 bases between. The CDR3 DNA sequence: TGTGCCAGCAGTCGACAGTTGAACACCGGGGAGCTGTTTTTT. Its translation is CASSRQLNTGELFF.

CDR3: CASRPGQGAVYGYTF. CDR3 coding DNA: TGTGCCAGCAGGCCCGGACAGGGGGCCGTGTATGGCTACACCTTC. The rearrangement links TRBV2 to TRBJ1-2; the match to TRBD1 covers 11 bases. Germline V gene data show CDR1 as SNHLY and CDR2 as FYNNEI. The CDR3 has 15 amino acids. Trimming took 6 bases from V and 5 from J; bases not matched to a gene: 8. The variable domain in full, with the rest retrieved from reference TRBV2 and TRBJ1-2, is EPEVTQTPSHQVTQMGQEVILRCVPISNHLYFYWYRQILGQKVEFLVSFYNNEISEKSEIFDDQFSVERPDGSNFTLKIRSTKLEDSAMYFCASRPGQGAVYGYTFGSGTRLTVV.

The sample holds a few counts of this clone. V gene TRBV10-3 combines with J gene TRBJ1-5; 11 bases fit TRBD1. The CDR3 spans 17 residues. The germline V gene has CDR1 ENHRY and CDR2 SYGVKD. V was clipped by 0 bases and J by 7 bases; unmatched bases: 8. CDR3 nucleotide sequence: TGTGCCATCAGTGAGTCCTACGGGACAGGGGGGAGGCAGCCCCAGCATTTT. This codes for CAISESYGTGGRQPQHF.

V and J are TRBV2 and TRBJ2-7, with 7 bases matching TRBD2. The junction had 6 bases not matched to a gene; V was cut back by 5 bases and J by 2 bases. In germline, CDR1 is SNHLY, CDR2 FYNNEI. This CDR3 has 14 amino acids. In DNA, the CDR3 is TGTGCCAGCAGTAGGGACCGGGGGGCCTACGAGCAGTACTTC. Residues: CASSRDRGAYEQYF. The whole variable domain, remainder taken from reference TRBV2 and TRBJ2-7, is EPEVTQTPSHQVTQMGQEVILRCVPISNHLYFYWYRQILGQKVEFLVSFYNNEISEKSEIFDDQFSVERPDGSNFTLKIRSTKLEDSAMYFCASSRDRGAYEQYFGPGTRLTVT.

The CDR3 DNA reads as TGTGCCAGCAGCTTAGGAGGGACAGGGGTCTATGGCTACACCTTC. Translated: CASSLGGTGVYGYTF. The chain carries TRBV7-9 and TRBJ1-2; 10 bases map to TRBD1. The CDR3 is 15 amino acids. V shed 1 base and J 4 bases; nucleotides not matched to a gene: 3. Germline V gene lookup returns CDR1 SEHNR and CDR2 FQNEAQ (reference sequence).

The sample holds many counts of this clone. The chain combines TRBV4-1 with TRBJ2-5; a possible D gene is TRBD2 (5 bases). V was pared by 6 bases and J by 0 bases, with 17 bases between. The CDR3 length is 16 residues. Germline assignment: CDR1 MGHRA and CDR2 YSYEKL. The CDR3 protein is CASRNRLRRDQETQYF. CDR3 coding DNA: TGCGCCAGCAGAAACCGACTCCGGCGGGACCAAGAGACCCAGTACTTC.

This clone has just a few counts. This chain connects TRBV6-6 to TRBJ2-1, with unresolved D. V dropped 4 bases and J dropped 6 bases, with 7 bases sitting between them. Germline V CDR1 and CDR2: MNHNY, SVGAGI (reference sequence). The CDR3 runs 12 residues. The CDR3 is CASSSNSNEQFF. In DNA form, the CDR3 reads TGTGCCAGCAGTTCGAACAGCAATGAGCAGTTCTTC.

This clone showed up just a few times. CDR3 bases: TGCGCCAGCACGAAGACAGCAGGCATAACCTATGGCTACACCTTC. Translation: CASTKTAGITYGYTF. The V call is TRBV5-1, the J call TRBJ1-2; possibly TRBD1 for D (5 bases). V was cut by 6 bases and J by 4 bases, with 19 bases left in between. The V gene's germline CDR1 is SGHRS and CDR2 YFSETQ. The CDR3 is 15 residues long. The full variable domain, with the rest looked up from reference TRBV5-1 and TRBJ1-2, is KAGVTQTPRYLIKTRGQQVTLSCSPISGHRSVSWYQQTPGQGLQFLFEYFSETQRNKGNFPGRFSGRQFSNSRSEMNVSTLELGDSALYLCASTKTAGITYGYTFGSGTRLTVV.